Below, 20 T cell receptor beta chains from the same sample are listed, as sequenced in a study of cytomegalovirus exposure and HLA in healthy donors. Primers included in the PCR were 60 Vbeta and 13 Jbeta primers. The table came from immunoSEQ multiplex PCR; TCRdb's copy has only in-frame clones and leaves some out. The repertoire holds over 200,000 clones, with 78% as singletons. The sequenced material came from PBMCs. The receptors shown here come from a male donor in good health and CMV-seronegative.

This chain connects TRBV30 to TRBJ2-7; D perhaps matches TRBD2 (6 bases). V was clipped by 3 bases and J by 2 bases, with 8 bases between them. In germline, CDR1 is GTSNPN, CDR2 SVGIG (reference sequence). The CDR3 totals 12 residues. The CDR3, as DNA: TGTGCCTGGAGGACTAGTACCTACGAGCAGTACTTC. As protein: CAWRTSTYEQYF.

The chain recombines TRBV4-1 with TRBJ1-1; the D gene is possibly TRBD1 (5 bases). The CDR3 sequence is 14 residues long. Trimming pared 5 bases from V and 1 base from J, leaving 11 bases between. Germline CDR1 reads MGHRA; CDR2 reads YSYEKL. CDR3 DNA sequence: TGCGCCAGCAGCGTGGACGGGGGGAACACTGAAGCTTTCTTT. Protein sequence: CASSVDGGNTEAFF.

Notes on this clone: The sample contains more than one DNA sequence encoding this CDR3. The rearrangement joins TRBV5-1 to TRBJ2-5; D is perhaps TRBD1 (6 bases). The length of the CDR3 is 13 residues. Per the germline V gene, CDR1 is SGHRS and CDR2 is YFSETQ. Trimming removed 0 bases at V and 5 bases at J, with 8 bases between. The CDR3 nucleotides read TGCGCCAGCAGCTTGGTCCAGGGGGAGACCCAGTACTTC. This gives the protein CASSLVQGETQYF.

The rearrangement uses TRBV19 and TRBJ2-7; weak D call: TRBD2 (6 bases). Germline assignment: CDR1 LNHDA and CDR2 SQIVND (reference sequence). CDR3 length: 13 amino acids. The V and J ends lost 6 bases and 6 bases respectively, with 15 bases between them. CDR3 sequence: CASSPGRDGEQYF. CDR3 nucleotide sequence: TGTGCCAGTAGCCCCGGGCGGGACGGCGAGCAGTACTTC.

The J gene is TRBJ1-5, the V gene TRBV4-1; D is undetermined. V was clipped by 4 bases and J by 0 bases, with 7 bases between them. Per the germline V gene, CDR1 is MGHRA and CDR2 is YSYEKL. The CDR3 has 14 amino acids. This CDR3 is CASSPGNSNQPQHF. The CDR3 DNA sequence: TGCGCCAGCAGCCCCGGGAATAGCAATCAGCCCCAGCATTTT.

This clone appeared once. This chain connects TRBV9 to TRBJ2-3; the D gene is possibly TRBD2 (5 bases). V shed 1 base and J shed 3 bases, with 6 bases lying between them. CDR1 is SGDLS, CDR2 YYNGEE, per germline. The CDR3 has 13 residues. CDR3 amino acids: CASSVRETDTQYF. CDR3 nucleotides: TGTGCCAGCAGCGTAAGGGAGACAGATACGCAGTATTTT.

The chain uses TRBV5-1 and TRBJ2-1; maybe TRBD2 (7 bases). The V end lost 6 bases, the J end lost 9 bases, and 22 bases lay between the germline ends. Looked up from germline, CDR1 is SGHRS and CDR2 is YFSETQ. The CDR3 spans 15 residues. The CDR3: CASTPGAGEGGEQFF. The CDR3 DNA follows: TGCGCCAGCACCCCGGGGGCTGGGGAGGGGGGTGAGCAGTTCTTC.

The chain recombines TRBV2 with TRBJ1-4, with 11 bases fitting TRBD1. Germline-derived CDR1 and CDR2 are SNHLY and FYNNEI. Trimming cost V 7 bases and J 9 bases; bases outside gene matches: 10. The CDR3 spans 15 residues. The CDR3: CASTFFGTGGQKLFF. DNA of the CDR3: TGTGCCAGCACCTTTTTCGGGACAGGGGGTCAAAAACTGTTTTTT.

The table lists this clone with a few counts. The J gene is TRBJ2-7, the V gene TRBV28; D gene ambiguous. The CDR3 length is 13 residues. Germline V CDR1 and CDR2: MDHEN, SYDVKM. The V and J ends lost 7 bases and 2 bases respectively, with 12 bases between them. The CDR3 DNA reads TGTGCCAGCACCCAACTGGTACCCTACGAGCAGTACTTC. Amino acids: CASTQLVPYEQYF.

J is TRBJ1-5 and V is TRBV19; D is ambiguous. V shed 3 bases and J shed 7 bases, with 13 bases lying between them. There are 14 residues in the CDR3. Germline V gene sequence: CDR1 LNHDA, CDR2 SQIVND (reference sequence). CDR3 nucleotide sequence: TGTGCCAGTAGTATGGGAGGAATCGGGCAGCCCCAGCATTTT. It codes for CASSMGGIGQPQHF.

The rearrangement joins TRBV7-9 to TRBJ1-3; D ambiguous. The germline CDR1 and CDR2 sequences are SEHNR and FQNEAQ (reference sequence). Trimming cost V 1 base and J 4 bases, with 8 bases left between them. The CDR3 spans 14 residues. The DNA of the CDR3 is TGTGCCAGCAGCTTAGACGCGGGGGGAAACACCATATATTTT. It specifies CASSLDAGGNTIYF.

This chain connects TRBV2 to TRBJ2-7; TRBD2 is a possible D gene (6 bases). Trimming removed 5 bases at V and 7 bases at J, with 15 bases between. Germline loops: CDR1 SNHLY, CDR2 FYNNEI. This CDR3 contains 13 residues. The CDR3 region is CASSRDSASEQYF. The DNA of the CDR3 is TGTGCCAGCAGTAGGGACTCCGCGAGTGAGCAGTACTTC.

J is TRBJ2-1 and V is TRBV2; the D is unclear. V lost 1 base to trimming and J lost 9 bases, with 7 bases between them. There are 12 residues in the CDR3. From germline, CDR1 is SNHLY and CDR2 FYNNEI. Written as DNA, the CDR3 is TGTGCCAGCAGTGAAGTCACCGGTGAGCAGTTCTTC. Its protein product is CASSEVTGEQFF.

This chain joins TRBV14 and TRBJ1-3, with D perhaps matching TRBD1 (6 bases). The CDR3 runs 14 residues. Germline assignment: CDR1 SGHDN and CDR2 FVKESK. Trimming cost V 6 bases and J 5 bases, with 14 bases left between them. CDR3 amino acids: CASSSRTERNTIYF. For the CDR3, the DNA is TGTGCCAGCAGTTCCCGGACAGAGAGAAACACCATATATTTT.

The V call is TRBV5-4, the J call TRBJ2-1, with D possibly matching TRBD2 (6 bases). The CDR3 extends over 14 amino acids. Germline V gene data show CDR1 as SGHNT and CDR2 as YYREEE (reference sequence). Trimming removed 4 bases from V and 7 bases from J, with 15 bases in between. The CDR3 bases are TGTGCCAGCAGCCGCGGGGACTCCAAAAATGAGCAGTTCTTC. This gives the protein CASSRGDSKNEQFF.

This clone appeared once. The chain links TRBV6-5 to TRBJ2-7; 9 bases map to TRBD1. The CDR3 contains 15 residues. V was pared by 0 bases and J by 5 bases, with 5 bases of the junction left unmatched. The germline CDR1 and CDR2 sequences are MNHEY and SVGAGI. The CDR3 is CASSYSGTGFNEQYF. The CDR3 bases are TGTGCCAGCAGTTACTCAGGGACAGGGTTCAACGAGCAGTACTTC.

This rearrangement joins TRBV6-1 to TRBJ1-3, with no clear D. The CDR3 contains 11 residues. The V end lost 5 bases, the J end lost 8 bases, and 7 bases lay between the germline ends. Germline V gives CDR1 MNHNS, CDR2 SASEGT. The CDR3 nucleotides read TGTGCCAGCAGTTCCACGGACACCATATATTTT. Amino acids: CASSSTDTIYF.

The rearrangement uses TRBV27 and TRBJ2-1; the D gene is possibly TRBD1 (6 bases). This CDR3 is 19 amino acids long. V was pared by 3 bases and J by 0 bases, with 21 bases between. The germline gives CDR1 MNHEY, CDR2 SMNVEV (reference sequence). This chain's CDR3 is CASSLEAAWQGSSYNEQFF. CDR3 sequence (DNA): TGTGCCAGCAGTTTGGAGGCAGCCTGGCAGGGGTCCTCCTACAATGAGCAGTTCTTC.

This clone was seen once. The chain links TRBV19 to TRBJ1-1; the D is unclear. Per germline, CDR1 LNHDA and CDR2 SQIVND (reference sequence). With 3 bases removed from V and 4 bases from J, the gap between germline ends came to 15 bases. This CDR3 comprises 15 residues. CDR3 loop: CASSMIRSGSTEAFF. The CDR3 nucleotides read TGTGCCAGTAGTATGATAAGGTCGGGGTCCACTGAAGCTTTCTTT.

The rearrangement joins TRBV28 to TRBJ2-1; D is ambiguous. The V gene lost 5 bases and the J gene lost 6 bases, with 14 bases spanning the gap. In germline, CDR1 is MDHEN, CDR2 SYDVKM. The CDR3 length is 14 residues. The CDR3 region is CASSPLGEGNEQFF. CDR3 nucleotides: TGTGCCAGCAGTCCCCTGGGCGAAGGCAATGAGCAGTTCTTC.